This entry features one T cell receptor (beta chain) sequence. Antigen unknown. The sample originates from a study of T cell responses to AZD1222 COVID-19 vaccine. The study's findings and limits: Baseline seropositivity characterized only 5 to 7 AZD1222 recipients. Following two doses of AZD1222, Spike-specific TCR breadth and depth rose. Clonal diversity was possibly underestimated, and the donors were mostly white British, with more females.

Germline V gene sequence: CDR1 SGHDT, CDR2 YYEEEE. With 4 bases clipped from V and 0 bases from J, the junction kept 6 bases outside the gene matches. The CDR3 is 16 amino acids. The method was immunoSEQ multiplex PCR; TCRdb's version includes in-frame clones alone and lacks a portion of them. The table records 85,000 or so clones, around nine tenths of them present only once. The V gene is TRBV5-6, the J gene TRBJ1-1, with TRBD1 matching 10 bases. This clonotype was obtained from an adult who received the AZD1222 COVID-19 vaccine. Source: peripheral blood, taken 28 days after the second AZD1222 dose. The DNA for the CDR3 is TGTGCCAGCAGCCCCGGGACAGGGGACTTGAACACTGAAGCTTTCTTT. Translation gives CASSPGTGDLNTEAFF. The entire variable domain, with the rest obtained from reference TRBV5-6 and TRBJ1-1, is as follows: DAGVTQSPTHLIKTRGQQVTLRCSPKSGHDTVSWYQQALGQGPQFIFQYYEEEERQRGNFPDRFSGHQFPNYSSELNVNALLLGDSALYLCASSPGTGDLNTEAFFGQGTRLTVV.